This T cell receptor beta chain was recovered during a study of regulatory T cells in long-lasting Graves disease. In regard to this clonotype: A single base is all that separates this from a far larger clone, so a read error is likely.

Sequencing libraries for TCR beta were prepared with iRepertoire HTBI primers and Arm-PCR of CDR3 regions. MiXCR, run by TCRdb on the multiplex PCR reads, gives a single entry per CDR3 protein. The data show 350,000 to 450,000 distinct CDR3 sequences, approximately 15% seen once. Time point reported: newly diagnosed GD, antithyroid drugs for less than 3 months. RNA from PBMCs was the source of the TCR library. Germline assignment: CDR1 GTSNPN and CDR2 SVGIG (reference sequence). V shed 7 bases and J 10 bases; nucleotides not matched to a gene: 10. This CDR3 comprises 13 residues. These same records also appear under a second study, on T cells in Graves' hyperthyroidism and ophthalmopathy. From that paper: The HTBI primer set was used in a first-round RT-PCR of the TCR CDR3.

The sequence was collected from a man aged 35 to 55 with Graves disease. The starting material was peripheral blood mononuclear cells (PBMCs), obtained at new diagnosis, from a patient treated with antithyroid drugs. The chain couples TRBV30 to TRBJ2-1; 10 bases map to TRBD1. The CDR3: CAFRQGAAGEQFF. CDR3 coding DNA: TGTGCCTTTCGACAGGGGGCTGCCGGAGAGCAGTTCTTC.